This entry lists 15 T cell receptor beta chains sequenced from one sample in a study of blood T cells in healthy people across ages. A J-beta primer mix and a sample-barcoded 5' primer were used in a second PCR of roughly 7 to 12 cycles. A single record per CDR3 protein comes from TCRdb applying MiXCR to the 5' RACE reads. The sample comprises over 1,300,000 distinct CDR3 sequences, 45% to 70% of which are singletons, and roughly 7% rests with the top ten. The sequencing sample was made of blood. These receptors came from a man between 18 and 35 years old in good health.

This chain uses TRBV18 with TRBJ2-3, with D possibly being TRBD1 or TRBD2 (6 bases each). The CDR3 is made up of 17 amino acids. V lost 3 bases and J lost 6, with 22 bases in between. In germline, CDR1 is KGHSH, CDR2 LQKENI. CDR3 sequence (DNA): TGTGCCAGCTCACCCACCTTTAAAGGAGGGGGAGTGGATACGCAGTATTTT. Translated: CASSPTFKGGGVDTQYF.

The chain links TRBV5-1 to TRBJ1-2, with 7 bases aligning to TRBD1. Germline V gives CDR1 SGHRS, CDR2 YFSETQ. The CDR3 covers 14 residues. V lost 3 bases, J lost 6 bases, and 8 bases stayed unmatched. The DNA for the CDR3 is TGCGCCAGCAGCTCGACAGGGCCTCCCAATGGCTACACCTTC. Protein: CASSSTGPPNGYTF. Together with reference TRBV5-1 and TRBJ1-2, the CDR3 gives the full variable domain: KAGVTQTPRYLIKTRGQQVTLSCSPISGHRSVSWYQQTPGQGLQFLFEYFSETQRNKGNFPGRFSGRQFSNSRSEMNVSTLELGDSALYLCASSSTGPPNGYTFGSGTRLTVV.

This clonotype appeared a few times. V usage is TRBV6-2 or TRBV6-3 and J usage is TRBJ1-5, with a possible D match to TRBD1 (5 bases). Germline V gives CDR1 MNHEY, CDR2 SVGEGT. V was pared by 7 bases and J by 0 bases, with 10 bases between. The length of the CDR3 is 14 residues. CDR3 loop: CASKPGASNQPQHF. The CDR3 DNA is TGTGCCAGCAAACCCGGGGCTAGCAATCAGCCCCAGCATTTT.

The chain recombines TRBV27 with TRBJ2-1; no reliable D call. Deletions cut 10 bases from V and 5 bases from J, with 18 bases between. The CDR3 extends over 14 amino acids. The V gene's germline CDR1 is MNHEY and CDR2 SMNVEV (reference sequence). This chain's CDR3 is CATKWPNEHNEQFF. The CDR3 DNA follows: TGTGCCACCAAGTGGCCCAACGAGCACAATGAGCAGTTCTTC.

The sample holds a few counts of this clonotype. The rearrangement joins TRBV29-1 to TRBJ1-1, with D perhaps matching TRBD1 (6 bases). Germline CDR1 reads SQVTM; CDR2 reads ANQGSEA. Between the trimmed V and J ends, which lost 4 bases and 3 bases, there was a span of 12 bases. The CDR3 extends over 13 amino acids. In nucleotides, the CDR3 is TGCAGCGTTGGGGGGCTGGGTTACACTGAAGCTTTCTTT. As protein: CSVGGLGYTEAFF.

The chain links TRBV11-2 to TRBJ2-1; tentatively, D is TRBD2 (5 bases). The CDR3 extends over 18 amino acids. V was trimmed by 1 base and J by 0 bases, leaving 16 bases between them. The germline V gene has CDR1 SGHAT and CDR2 FQNNGV. CDR3 nucleotides: TGTGCCAGCAGCTTAGGAGCGGAAACCCTAAGCTCCTACAATGAGCAGTTCTTC. It codes for CASSLGAETLSSYNEQFF.

The chain uses TRBV5-1 and TRBJ2-1; TRBD2 agrees at 10 bases. Germline lookup yields CDR1 SGHRS and CDR2 YFSETQ. There are 16 residues in the CDR3. The V segment lost 4 bases and the J segment 4 bases; nucleotides outside the gene matches: 8. The CDR3 protein is CASSVESGRAYNEQFF. Written as DNA, the CDR3 is TGCGCCAGCAGCGTAGAAAGCGGGAGGGCATACAATGAGCAGTTCTTC.

The chain recombines TRBV5-4 with TRBJ2-7; 8 positions agree with TRBD2. The CDR3 sequence is 14 residues long. The junction had 6 bases not matched to a gene; V was cut back by 4 bases and J by 3 bases. Germline CDR1 and CDR2: SGHNT and YYREEE (reference sequence). Here the CDR3 DNA reads TGTGCCAGCAGCAGCGGGACTAGTTTCTACGAGCAGTACTTC. Translation: CASSSGTSFYEQYF. Looking up the rest from reference TRBV5-4 and TRBJ2-7 gives the full variable domain: ETGVTQSPTHLIKTRGQQVTLRCSSQSGHNTVSWYQQALGQGPQFIFQYYREEENGRGNFPPRFSGLQFPNYSSELNVNALELDDSALYLCASSSGTSFYEQYFGPGTRLTVT.

This chain joins TRBV4-1 and TRBJ1-4; D might be TRBD1 (5 bases). The CDR3 has 17 amino acids. The V gene's germline CDR1 is MGHRA and CDR2 YSYEKL. V was cut by 2 bases and J by 0 bases, with 13 bases left in between. CDR3 residues: CASSQFFGHATNEKLFF. CDR3 bases: TGCGCCAGCAGCCAATTTTTCGGACACGCAACTAATGAAAAACTGTTTTTT.

The V call is TRBV29-1, the J call TRBJ2-7; a possible D gene is TRBD2 (5 bases). The closer fit of TRBJ2-5 to the DNA end suggests the J call may be wrong. Germline values: CDR1 SQVTM, CDR2 ANQGSEA. The CDR3 spans 13 residues. CDR3 sequence reads: CSVEGEGKETQYF. DNA for the CDR3: TGCAGCGTTGAGGGCGAGGGAAAAGAGACCCAGTACTTC.

The chain is built from TRBV6-1 and TRBJ2-3, with TRBD2 matching 7 bases. The ends lost 8 bases at V and 2 bases at J; junction bases unmatched: 16. This CDR3 contains 17 residues. Germline-derived CDR1 and CDR2 are MNHNS and SASEGT. The CDR3 sequence is CASGRWVASGYTDTQYF. CDR3 in DNA: TGTGCCAGCGGCCGGTGGGTGGCTAGCGGTTACACAGATACGCAGTATTTT.

The genes are TRBV21-1 and TRBJ1-6; the table's D call, TRBD1, has no DNA check behind it. TRBV21-1 counts as a pseudogene. The CDR3 has 14 amino acids. In DNA form, the CDR3 reads TGTGCCAGCAGCAAAGTACAGGGGAAGTCACCCCTCCACTTT. Its protein is CASSKVQGKSPLHF.

The chain uses TRBV7-2 and TRBJ2-1; D assignment may be TRBD1 or TRBD2 (5 bases each). In germline, CDR1 is SGHTA, CDR2 FQGNSA. The CDR3 is 14 residues long. V was trimmed by 5 bases and J by 9 bases, leaving 17 bases between them. CDR3 in DNA: TGTGCCAGCAGCCCCTTGAGGCTTGGGGGTGAGCAGTTCTTC. Translated: CASSPLRLGGEQFF. The whole variable domain, filled in from reference TRBV7-2 and TRBJ2-1, reads GAGVSQSPSNKVTEKGKDVELRCDPISGHTALYWYRQSLGQGLEFLIYFQGNSAPDKSGLPSDRFSAERTGGSVSTLTIQRTQQEDSAVYLCASSPLRLGGEQFFGPGTRLTVL.

This chain uses TRBV20-1 with TRBJ2-3, with D possibly being TRBD1 (5 bases). The CDR3 contains 13 residues. Germline CDR1 DFQATT, CDR2 SNEGSKA (reference sequence). Trimming cost V 0 bases and J 8 bases, with 12 bases left between them. In DNA form, the CDR3 reads TGCAGTGCTAGAGACAACAGAAGGGGTACGCAGTATTTT. Protein product: CSARDNRRGTQYF.

The chain is built from TRBV29-1 and TRBJ2-3, with D possibly TRBD2 on 5 matching bases. Germline-derived CDR1 and CDR2 are SQVTM and ANQGSEA. This CDR3 region has 13 residues. Trimming took 1 base from V and 3 from J, leaving 8 bases between them. The DNA of the CDR3 is TGCAGCGTTGAAGGCCGACTAACAGATACGCAGTATTTT. It encodes CSVEGRLTDTQYF.